A selection of T cell receptor beta chains follows, all from one sample in a study of post-analysis software for immune sequencing data. Via MiXCR, TCRdb re-called the PCR reads, giving one row per CDR3 protein. The sample has around 400,000 distinct CDR3 sequences; 39% are singletons. Input material: blood. Receptors were obtained from a girl aged 2 to 9 with multiple sclerosis. Each CDR3 is given with its conserved first and last residue. Clone size, where shown, is once, few, many, or a class for clones that have expanded.

clone_size: .
v_call: TRBV20-1
j_call: TRBJ2-5
cdr3_length: 16
cdr3_aa: CSAISKLLQGGETQYF

clone_size: few
v_call: TRBV27
j_call: TRBJ2-1
cdr3_length: 16
cdr3_aa: CASSPLARVFSDGQFF

clone_size: .
v_call: TRBV5-1
j_call: TRBJ2-5
cdr3_length: 14
cdr3_aa: CASLPDQWKETQYF

clone_size: once
v_call: TRBV6-1
j_call: TRBJ1-5
cdr3_length: 19
cdr3_aa: CASSEVRAPSGGSNQPQHF

clone_size: many
v_call: TRBV4-2
j_call: TRBJ2-5
cdr3_length: 14
cdr3_aa: CASSQDQNQETQYF

clone_size: few
v_call: TRBV7-2
j_call: TRBJ2-3
cdr3_length: 13
cdr3_aa: CASSLGRPDTQYF

clone_size: .
v_call: TRBV12-3/TRBV12-4
j_call: TRBJ1-2
cdr3_length: 13
cdr3_aa: CASSFSPERGYTF

clone_size: .
v_call: TRBV5-1
j_call: TRBJ2-3
cdr3_length: 15
cdr3_aa: CASRRKDRGQDTQYF

clone_size: .
v_call: TRBV5-1
j_call: TRBJ1-4
cdr3_length: 14
cdr3_aa: CASSLDRANEKLFF

clone_size: .
v_call: TRBV4-1
j_call: TRBJ2-7
cdr3_length: 20
cdr3_aa: CASSQDLLTLAGGPSYEQYF

clone_size: few
v_call: TRBV6-6
j_call: TRBJ1-5
cdr3_length: 14
cdr3_aa: CASSGDRGNQPQHF

clone_size: few
v_call: TRBV5-1
j_call: TRBJ2-7
cdr3_length: 14
cdr3_aa: CASSFRTGPREQYF

clone_size: .
v_call: TRBV7-3
j_call: TRBJ2-5
cdr3_length: 17
cdr3_aa: CASSLNGGAGNQETQYF

clone_size: .
v_call: TRBV18
j_call: TRBJ1-5
cdr3_length: 13
cdr3_aa: CASSPGQEQPQHF

clone_size: .
v_call: TRBV12-3/TRBV12-4
j_call: TRBJ2-1
cdr3_length: 12
cdr3_aa: CASSFSVNEQFF

clone_size: .
v_call: TRBV11-1
j_call: TRBJ2-1
cdr3_length: 16
cdr3_aa: CASSSLSSGHYNEQFF

clone_size: few
v_call: TRBV5-5
j_call: TRBJ2-5
cdr3_length: 14
cdr3_aa: CASSLDRAEETQYF

clone_size: .
v_call: TRBV4-3
j_call: TRBJ2-4
cdr3_length: 12
cdr3_aa: CASSQGGGHQYF

clone_size: .
v_call: TRBV5-1
j_call: TRBJ2-7
cdr3_length: 14
cdr3_aa: CASSLGLGGYEQYF

clone_size: .
v_call: TRBV12-3/TRBV12-4
j_call: TRBJ1-2
cdr3_length: 15
cdr3_aa: CASSLESYRVRGYTF

clone_size: .
v_call: TRBV2
j_call: TRBJ2-1
cdr3_length: 15
cdr3_aa: CASSVGTRAYNEQFF

clone_size: .
v_call: TRBV10-3
j_call: TRBJ2-7
cdr3_length: 13
cdr3_aa: CAISSPGAYEQYF

clone_size: .
v_call: TRBV29-1
j_call: TRBJ1-1
cdr3_length: 15
cdr3_aa: CSVEDLSGQNTEAFF

clone_size: .
v_call: TRBV4-1
j_call: TRBJ2-2
cdr3_length: 14
cdr3_aa: CASSHNRDTGELFF

clone_size: .
v_call: TRBV20-1
j_call: TRBJ2-5
cdr3_length: 14
cdr3_aa: CSARDVLWGETQYF

clone_size: few
v_call: TRBV29-1
j_call: TRBJ1-5
cdr3_length: 17
cdr3_aa: CSVELVGGLTTNQPQHF

clone_size: once
v_call: TRBV10-3
j_call: TRBJ1-1
cdr3_length: 15
cdr3_aa: CAIRSVGDLNTEAFF

clone_size: once
v_call: TRBV5-1
j_call: TRBJ2-1
cdr3_length: 15
cdr3_aa: CASSIRDIAYNEQFF

clone_size: few
v_call: TRBV4-1
j_call: TRBJ2-7
cdr3_length: 16
cdr3_aa: CASSQDPGRISYEQYF

clone_size: .
v_call: TRBV7-2
j_call: TRBJ2-7
cdr3_length: 17
cdr3_aa: CASSFAPHTESSYEQYF

clone_size: .
v_call: TRBV3-1
j_call: TRBJ1-5
cdr3_length: 15
cdr3_aa: CASSHSTGSKQPQHF

clone_size: once
v_call: TRBV7-3
j_call: TRBJ1-6
cdr3_length: 16
cdr3_aa: CASSERNRGHNSPLHF

clone_size: .
v_call: TRBV20-1
j_call: TRBJ1-1
cdr3_length: 18
cdr3_aa: CSASDRDSTVIGNTEAFF

clone_size: .
v_call: TRBV28
j_call: TRBJ2-5
cdr3_length: 14
cdr3_aa: CASSPVGAQETQYF